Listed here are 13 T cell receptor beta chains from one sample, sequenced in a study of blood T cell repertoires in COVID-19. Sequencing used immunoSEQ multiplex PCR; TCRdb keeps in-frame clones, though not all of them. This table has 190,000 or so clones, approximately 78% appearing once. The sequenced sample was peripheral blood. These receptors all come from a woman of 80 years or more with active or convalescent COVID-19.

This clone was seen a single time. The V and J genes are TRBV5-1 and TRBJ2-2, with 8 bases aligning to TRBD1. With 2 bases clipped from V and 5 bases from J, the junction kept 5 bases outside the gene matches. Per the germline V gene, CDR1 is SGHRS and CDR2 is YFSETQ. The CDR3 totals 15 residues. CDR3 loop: CASSLGQGWTGELFF. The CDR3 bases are TGCGCCAGCAGCTTAGGACAGGGATGGACCGGGGAGCTGTTTTTT.

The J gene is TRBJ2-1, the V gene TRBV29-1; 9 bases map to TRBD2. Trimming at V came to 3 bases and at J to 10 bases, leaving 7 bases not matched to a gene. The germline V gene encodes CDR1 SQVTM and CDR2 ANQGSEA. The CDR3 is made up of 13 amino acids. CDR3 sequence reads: CSVDLSAGGEQFF. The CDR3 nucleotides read TGCAGCGTTGATTTGTCAGCGGGGGGAGAGCAGTTCTTC.

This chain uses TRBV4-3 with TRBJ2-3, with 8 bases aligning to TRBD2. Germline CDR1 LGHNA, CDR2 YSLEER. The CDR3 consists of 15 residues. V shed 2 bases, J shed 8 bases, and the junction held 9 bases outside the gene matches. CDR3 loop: CASSQRTGGIGTQYF. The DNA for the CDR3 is TGCGCCAGCAGCCAAAGAACGGGAGGGATCGGTACGCAGTATTTT.

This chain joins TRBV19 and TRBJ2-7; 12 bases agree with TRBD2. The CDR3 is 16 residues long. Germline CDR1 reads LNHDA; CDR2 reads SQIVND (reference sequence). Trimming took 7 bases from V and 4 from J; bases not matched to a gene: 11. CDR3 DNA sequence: TGTGCCAGTACCGATTCTGGTACTAGCGGGGGGTACGAGCAGTACTTC. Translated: CASTDSGTSGGYEQYF.

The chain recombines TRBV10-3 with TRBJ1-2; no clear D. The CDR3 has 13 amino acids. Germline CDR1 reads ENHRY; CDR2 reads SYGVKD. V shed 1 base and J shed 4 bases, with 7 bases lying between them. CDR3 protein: CAISEYSRYGYTF. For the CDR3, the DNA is TGTGCCATCAGTGAGTACAGCCGCTATGGCTACACCTTC.

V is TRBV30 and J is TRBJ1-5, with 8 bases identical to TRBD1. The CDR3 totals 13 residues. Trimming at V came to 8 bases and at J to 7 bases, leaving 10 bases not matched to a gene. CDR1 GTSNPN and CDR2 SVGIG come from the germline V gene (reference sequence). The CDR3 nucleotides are TGTGCCAGCGGCGGGACAGGAGTGCAGCCCCAGCATTTT. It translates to CASGGTGVQPQHF.

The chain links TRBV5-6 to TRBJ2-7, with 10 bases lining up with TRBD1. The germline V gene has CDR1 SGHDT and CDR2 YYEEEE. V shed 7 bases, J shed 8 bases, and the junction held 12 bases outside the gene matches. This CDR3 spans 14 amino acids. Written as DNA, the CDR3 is TGTGCCAGCTCACCGGGACAGGGGCCCTATAAGCAGTACTTC. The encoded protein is CASSPGQGPYKQYF.

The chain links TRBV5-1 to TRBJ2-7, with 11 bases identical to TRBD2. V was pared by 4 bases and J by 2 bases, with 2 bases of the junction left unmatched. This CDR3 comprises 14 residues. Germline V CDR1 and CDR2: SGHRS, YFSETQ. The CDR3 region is CASSIAGGPYEQYF. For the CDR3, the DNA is TGCGCCAGCAGCATAGCGGGGGGGCCCTACGAGCAGTACTTC. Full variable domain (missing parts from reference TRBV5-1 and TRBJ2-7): KAGVTQTPRYLIKTRGQQVTLSCSPISGHRSVSWYQQTPGQGLQFLFEYFSETQRNKGNFPGRFSGRQFSNSRSEMNVSTLELGDSALYLCASSIAGGPYEQYFGPGTRLTVT.

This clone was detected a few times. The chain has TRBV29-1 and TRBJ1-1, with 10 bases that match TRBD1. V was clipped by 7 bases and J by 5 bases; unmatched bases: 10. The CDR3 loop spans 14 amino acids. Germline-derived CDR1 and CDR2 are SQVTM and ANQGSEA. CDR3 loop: CSGPTGGVGTEAFF. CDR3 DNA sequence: TGCAGCGGCCCGACAGGGGGCGTTGGGACTGAAGCTTTCTTT. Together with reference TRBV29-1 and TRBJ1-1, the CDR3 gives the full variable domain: SAVISQKPSRDICQRGTSLTIQCQVDSQVTMMFWYRQQPGQSLTLIATANQGSEATYESGFVIDKFPISRPNLTFSTLTVSNMSPEDSSIYLCSGPTGGVGTEAFFGQGTRLTVV.

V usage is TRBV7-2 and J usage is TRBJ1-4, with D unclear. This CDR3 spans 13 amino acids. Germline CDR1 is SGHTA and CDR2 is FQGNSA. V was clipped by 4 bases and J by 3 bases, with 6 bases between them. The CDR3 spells CASSSRANEKLFF. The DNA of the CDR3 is TGTGCCAGCAGCTCGCGGGCTAATGAAAAACTGTTTTTT.

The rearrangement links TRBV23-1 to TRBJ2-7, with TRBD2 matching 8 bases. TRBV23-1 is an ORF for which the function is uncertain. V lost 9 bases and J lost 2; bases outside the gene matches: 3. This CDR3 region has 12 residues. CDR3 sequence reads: CASTGGTYEQYF. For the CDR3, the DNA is TGCGCCAGTACGGGGGGGACCTACGAGCAGTACTTC.

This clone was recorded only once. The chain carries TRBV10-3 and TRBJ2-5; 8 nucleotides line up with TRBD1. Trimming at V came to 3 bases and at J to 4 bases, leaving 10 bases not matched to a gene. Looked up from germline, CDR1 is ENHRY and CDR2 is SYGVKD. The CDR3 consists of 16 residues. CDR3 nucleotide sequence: TGTGCCATCAGTGACCCGCAGACAGGGGAAGGAGAGACCCAGTACTTC. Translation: CAISDPQTGEGETQYF.

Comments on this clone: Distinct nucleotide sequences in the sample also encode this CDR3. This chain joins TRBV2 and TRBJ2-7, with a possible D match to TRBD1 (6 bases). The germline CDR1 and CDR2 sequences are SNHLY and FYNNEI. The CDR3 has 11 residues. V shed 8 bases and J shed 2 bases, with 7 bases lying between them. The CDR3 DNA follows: TGTGCCAGCGGGACAACCTACGAGCAGTACTTC. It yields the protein CASGTTYEQYF.